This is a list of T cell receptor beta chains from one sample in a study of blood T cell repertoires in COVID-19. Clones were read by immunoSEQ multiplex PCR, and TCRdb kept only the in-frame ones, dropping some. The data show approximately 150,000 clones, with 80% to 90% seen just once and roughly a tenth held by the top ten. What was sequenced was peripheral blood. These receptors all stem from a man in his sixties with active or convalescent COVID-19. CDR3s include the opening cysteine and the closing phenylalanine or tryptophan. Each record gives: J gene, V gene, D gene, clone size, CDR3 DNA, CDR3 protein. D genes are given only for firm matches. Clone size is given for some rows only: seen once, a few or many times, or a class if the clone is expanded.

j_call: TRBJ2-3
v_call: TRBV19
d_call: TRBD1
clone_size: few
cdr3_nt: TGTGCCAGTAGCCCTCGGGACAGGAACACAGATACGCAGTATTTT
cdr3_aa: CASSPRDRNTDTQYF

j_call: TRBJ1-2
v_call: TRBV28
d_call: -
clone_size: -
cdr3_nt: TGTGCCAGCAGTCAAACACCCGGGACACTGTCGACGGGCTACACCTTC
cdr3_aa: CASSQTPGTLSTGYTF

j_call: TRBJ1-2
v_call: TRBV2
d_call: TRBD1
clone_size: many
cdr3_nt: TGTGCCAGCAGTGGACAGGGGAGTCGCTACACCTTC
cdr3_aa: CASSGQGSRYTF

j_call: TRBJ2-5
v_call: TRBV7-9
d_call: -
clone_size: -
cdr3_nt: TGTGCCAGCAGCTTAGCATCGGGGTGGGAGACCCAGTACTTC
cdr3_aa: CASSLASGWETQYF

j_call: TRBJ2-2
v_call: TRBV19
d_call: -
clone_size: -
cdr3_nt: TGTGCCAGTAGTATAGTAAAAGGGGTCACCGGGGAGCTGTTTTTT
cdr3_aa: CASSIVKGVTGELFF

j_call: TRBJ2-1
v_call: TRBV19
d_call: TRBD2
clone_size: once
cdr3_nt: TGTGCCAGTAGTATCAAAGCGGGAGGCTACAATGAGCAGTTCTTC
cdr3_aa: CASSIKAGGYNEQFF

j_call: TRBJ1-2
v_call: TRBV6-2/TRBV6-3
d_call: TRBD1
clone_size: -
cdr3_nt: TGTGCCAGCAGTCGGACAGGGGGCAACTATGGCTACACCTTC
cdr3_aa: CASSRTGGNYGYTF

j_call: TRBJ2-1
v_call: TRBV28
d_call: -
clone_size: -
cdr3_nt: TGTGCCAGCAGCTCAGCGGGCTACAATGAGCAGTTCTTC
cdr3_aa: CASSSAGYNEQFF

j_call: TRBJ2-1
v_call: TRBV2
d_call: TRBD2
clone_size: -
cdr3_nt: TGTGCCACGGGGAGTAGCGGGACCCACAATGAGCAGTTCTTC
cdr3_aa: CATGSSGTHNEQFF

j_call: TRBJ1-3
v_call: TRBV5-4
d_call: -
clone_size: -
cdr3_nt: TGTGCCAGCAGCTCCGGACGGGGGGGAGGAAACACCATATATTTT
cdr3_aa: CASSSGRGGGNTIYF

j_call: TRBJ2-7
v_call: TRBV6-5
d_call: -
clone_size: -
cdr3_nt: TGTGCCACTGGACAGACAGATTTCTACGAGCAGTACTTC
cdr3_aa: CATGQTDFYEQYF

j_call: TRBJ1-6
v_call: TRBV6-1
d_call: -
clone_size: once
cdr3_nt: TGTGCCAGCAGTGAAAAGGTCGACAGGTTCGGCTCACCCCTCCACTTT
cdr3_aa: CASSEKVDRFGSPLHF

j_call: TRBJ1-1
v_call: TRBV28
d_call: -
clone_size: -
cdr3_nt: TGTGCCAGCAGTTTGAGGGAAATGGCTGAAGCTTTCTTT
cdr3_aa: CASSLREMAEAFF

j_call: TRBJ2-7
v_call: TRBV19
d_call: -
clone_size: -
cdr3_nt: TGTGCCAGTAGTATAGATTCCAGGGACTCCTACGAGCAGTACTTC
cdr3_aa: CASSIDSRDSYEQYF

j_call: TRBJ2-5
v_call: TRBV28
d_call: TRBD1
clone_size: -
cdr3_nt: TGTGCCAGCTCACAGGGGGACCAAGAGACCCAGTACTTC
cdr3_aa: CASSQGDQETQYF

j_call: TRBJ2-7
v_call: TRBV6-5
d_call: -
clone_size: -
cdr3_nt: TGTGCCAGCAGCCAAGGGGGAAACTCCTACGAGCAGTACTTC
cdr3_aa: CASSQGGNSYEQYF

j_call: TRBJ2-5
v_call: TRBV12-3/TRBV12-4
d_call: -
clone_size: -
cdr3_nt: TGTGCCAGCAGTTTCATGGCTGGCGAGACCCAGTACTTC
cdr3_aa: CASSFMAGETQYF

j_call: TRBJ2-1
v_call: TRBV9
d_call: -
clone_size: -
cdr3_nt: TGTGCCAGCAGCGCCGACAGAGACTCCTACAATGAGCAGTTCTTC
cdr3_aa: CASSADRDSYNEQFF